A selection of T cell receptor beta chains follows, all from one sample in a study of T-cell reconstitution after alpha-beta-depleted transplantation in children. A single record per CDR3 protein comes from TCRdb applying MiXCR to the PCR reads. The profile covers around 450,000 distinct CDR3 sequences, with 43% appearing a single time and approximately 25% taken by the ten largest. This specimen was PBMCs, taken before TCRalphabeta/CD19-depleted stem cell transplant. The receptor source for this set is a girl between 2 and 10 years old with aplastic anemia, due to receive a stem cell transplant. CDR3s include the opening cysteine and the closing phenylalanine or tryptophan. A D gene is named only where the DNA matches it firmly. Only some rows state a clone size, as once, few, many or a class for expanded clones.

v_gene,d_gene,j_gene,abundance,CDR3nt,CDR3aa
TRBV7-2,NA,TRBJ2-1,many,TGTGCCAGCAGCTTAGGCGGGATAAGCTCCTACAATGAGCAGTTCTTC,CASSLGGISSYNEQFF
TRBV14,NA,TRBJ2-2,NA,TGTGCCAGCAGCCAAGTCTTCGACAGCACCGGGGAGCTGTTTTTT,CASSQVFDSTGELFF
TRBV7-9,NA,TRBJ2-1,NA,TGTGCCTTACTGAGGGTCTCCTCCTACAATGAGCAGTTCTTC,CALLRVSSYNEQFF
TRBV27,NA,TRBJ2-1,NA,TGTGCCAGCAGTTTACAGGGGGGGGGCAATGAGCAGTTCTTC,CASSLQGGGNEQFF
TRBV28,TRBD1,TRBJ2-7,few,TGTGCCAGCAGTCCCTCCGCAGGGGGCAGCGAGCAGTACTTC,CASSPSAGGSEQYF
TRBV20-1,NA,TRBJ2-7,NA,TGCAGTGCTAGAGTCAAATTGAGTGGCTATAGCCCCCTCGAGCAGTACTTC,CSARVKLSGYSPLEQYF
TRBV7-8,NA,TRBJ2-5,NA,TGTGCCAGCGGGAAGTTTGAGACCCAGTACTTC,CASGKFETQYF
TRBV20-1,NA,TRBJ2-1,few,TGCAGTGCTAGAGATGTGGCTAGCTGGGAGCAGTTCTTC,CSARDVASWEQFF
TRBV5-1,TRBD2,TRBJ2-5,NA,TGCGCCAGCAGCGGGACTAGCGGGAGGGCCAGTGAGACCCAGTACTTC,CASSGTSGRASETQYF
TRBV20-1,NA,TRBJ1-5,NA,TGCAGTGCTAGAGATATTGGGGATCAGCCCCAGCATTTT,CSARDIGDQPQHF
TRBV5-1,NA,TRBJ2-5,few,TGCGCCAGCAGCCCATGGGGGTTGGAGACCCAGTACTTC,CASSPWGLETQYF
TRBV20-1,TRBD1,TRBJ2-5,NA,TGCAGTGCTAGTCAATACAGGGGGCAAGAGACCCAGTACTTC,CSASQYRGQETQYF
TRBV20-1,NA,TRBJ2-7,many,TGCAGTGCTAGAGATAAGCGACAATCAGGGTACGAGCAGTACTTC,CSARDKRQSGYEQYF
TRBV7-2,NA,TRBJ2-2,NA,TGTGCCATCATCATGAGGCGCCTAATGAACACCGGGGAGCTGTTTTTT,CAIIMRRLMNTGELFF
TRBV6-6,NA,TRBJ2-5,many,TGTGCCAGGCTTGGGACTCTCCATGGGACCCAGTACTTC,CARLGTLHGTQYF
TRBV7-9,NA,TRBJ1-4,few,TGTGCCAGCAGCTTTAATGAAAAACTGTTTTTT,CASSFNEKLFF
TRBV29-1,NA,TRBJ2-4,many,TGCAGCGTGGGGGCAGAAAACATTCAGTACTTC,CSVGAENIQYF
TRBV7-9,NA,TRBJ2-5,NA,TGTGCCAGCAGCTCCTCCGGTGAGGGGCTTGAAGAGACCCAGTACTTC,CASSSSGEGLEETQYF
TRBV28,TRBD2,TRBJ2-7,NA,TGTGCCAGCAGTACCAAACTAGCGGGAGGCTACGAGCAGTACTTC,CASSTKLAGGYEQYF
TRBV6-2/TRBV6-3,NA,TRBJ2-2,NA,TGTGCCAGCAGTTACCGGGGGGCGGACACCGGGGAGCTGTTTTTT,CASSYRGADTGELFF
TRBV20-1,TRBD1,TRBJ2-3,many,TGCAGTGCTAGAGATCACTCGACAGGGGCAGATACGCAGTATTTT,CSARDHSTGADTQYF
TRBV15,NA,TRBJ2-5,many,TGTGCCACCAGCAGAGAAGGGACGTGGAAAGCCCAAGAGACCCAGTACTTC,CATSREGTWKAQETQYF
TRBV29-1,TRBD1,TRBJ2-3,NA,TGCAGCGCCGACAGGGGGCGTAACACAGATACGCAGTATTTT,CSADRGRNTDTQYF
TRBV7-9,TRBD1,TRBJ2-7,many,TGTGCCAGCAGCGGGGGACAGGGGGCGCCGGGCGAGCAGTACTTC,CASSGGQGAPGEQYF
TRBV6-5,NA,TRBJ2-1,NA,TGTGCCAGCAGTTACACCCAGGGCGGTATAGGTGAGCAGTTCTTC,CASSYTQGGIGEQFF
TRBV9,TRBD1,TRBJ1-1,NA,TGTGCCAGCAGCGGCGGGACAGGGGCTGAAGCTTTCTTT,CASSGGTGAEAFF
TRBV20-1,TRBD1,TRBJ2-5,NA,TGCAGTGCGCCCCGAGAGGACAGGGGCCAAGAGACCCAGTACTTC,CSAPREDRGQETQYF
TRBV20-1,NA,TRBJ1-3,few,TGCAGTGCTAATCACAAACTTGGAAACACCATATATTTT,CSANHKLGNTIYF
TRBV15,TRBD2,TRBJ2-1,NA,TGTGCCACCAGTCGGGGGGGGGTCGACAATGAGCAGTTCTTC,CATSRGGVDNEQFF
TRBV6-5,TRBD1,TRBJ2-2,many,TGTGCCAGCAGTTCTTCCCGGGACAGCCCTAACACCGGGGAGCTGTTTTTT,CASSSSRDSPNTGELFF
TRBV20-1,TRBD1,TRBJ2-7,NA,TGCAGTGCTAGAGCGGGCAGGGGGCCCTTTTACGAGCAGTACTTC,CSARAGRGPFYEQYF
TRBV9,NA,TRBJ2-1,many,TGTGCCAGCAGCGCCCCCAGTGGGAGCTCCTACAATGAGCAGTTCTTC,CASSAPSGSSYNEQFF
TRBV6-2/TRBV6-3,TRBD2,TRBJ2-5,NA,TGTGCCAGCAGCGGGACTAGCGGGAGGTCCCAGTACTTC,CASSGTSGRSQYF
TRBV5-6,NA,TRBJ2-3,NA,TGTGCCAGCAGCTTGGTTACGGCCTCCACAGATACGCAGTATTTT,CASSLVTASTDTQYF
TRBV20-1,NA,TRBJ2-2,few,TGCAGTGCTACCACGGGGGCCCTCACCGGGGAGCTGTTTTTT,CSATTGALTGELFF
TRBV30,NA,TRBJ2-1,NA,TGTGCCTGGAGTCAGGACTCCTACAATGAGCAGTTCTTC,CAWSQDSYNEQFF
TRBV20-1,TRBD1,TRBJ1-5,few,TGCAGTGCTAGAGAACCAGGGGGTTATAGCAATCAGCCCCAGCATTTT,CSAREPGGYSNQPQHF
TRBV7-2,NA,TRBJ2-7,NA,TGTGCCAGCAGCTCTAGTTCAAATTCCTACGAGCAGTACTTC,CASSSSSNSYEQYF
TRBV7-9,NA,TRBJ2-2,many,TGTGCCAGCAGCTTGGACACAAACACCGGGGAGCTGTTTTTT,CASSLDTNTGELFF
TRBV27,NA,TRBJ2-5,once,TGTGCCAGCAGTTTAGAGGGTGGGCGCGCTGAGACCCAGTACTTC,CASSLEGGRAETQYF
TRBV11-2,TRBD2,TRBJ2-2,NA,TGTGCCAGCAGCGAAACCGGGACTAGCTCCACCGGGGAGCTGTTTTTT,CASSETGTSSTGELFF
TRBV28,NA,TRBJ2-2,once,TGTGCCAGCAGTTACGCCAGAAACACCGGGGAGCTGTTTTTT,CASSYARNTGELFF
TRBV7-2,NA,TRBJ2-5,NA,TGTGCCAGCAGCCCCGCCGGGACGGAAGAGACCCAGTACTTC,CASSPAGTEETQYF
TRBV5-1,NA,TRBJ2-2,few,TGCGCCAGCAGCTTGTTGGGGGATAACACCTGGGAGCTGTTTTTT,CASSLLGDNTWELFF
TRBV7-2,TRBD1,TRBJ1-2,many,TGTGCCAGCAGCCCTACAGGGGGCAGGTATGGCTACACCTTC,CASSPTGGRYGYTF
TRBV20-1,TRBD2,TRBJ2-7,NA,TGCAGTGCTAGAGTTATTTGGAACGCGGGAGGGACTAGCGGGAGCTACGAGCAGTACTTC,CSARVIWNAGGTSGSYEQYF
TRBV5-1,NA,TRBJ2-1,NA,TGCGCCAGCAGCTTGGCCACGGGAGTGCTTGAGCAGTTCTTC,CASSLATGVLEQFF